Given below is one T cell receptor (beta chain) in context. Its antigen remains unknown. Trimming shortened V by 6 bases and J by 1 base, and 14 bases separated the two germline ends. This CDR3 region has 15 residues. The germline V gene encodes CDR1 LNHDA and CDR2 SQIVND (reference sequence). The record originates from a study of T cell repertoires in cytomegalovirus infection. Each CDR3 protein gets one entry after TCRdb re-called the reads with MiXCR. Of approximately 350,000 distinct CDR3 sequences in the sample, 34% were seen once. This clonotype was sampled from a human donor in good health (CMV status not recorded). Some clones in this sample may be carry-over from other donors' samples. The sequencing here drew on cultured PBMCs, taken from culture after CMV antigen stimulation. V gene TRBV19 combines with J gene TRBJ2-3; TRBD1 might be the D (5 bases). In DNA, the CDR3 is TGTGCCAGTAGCCCACAGGTGGGTGGCACAGATACGCAGTATTTT. This codes for CASSPQVGGTDTQYF.